This TCR beta chain was recorded in a study of response to subunit inactivated influenza vaccine. Study-level findings and limits: The study's authors posited that every seasonal influenza vaccination enlists few new T cells.

Via MiXCR, TCRdb re-called the RT-PCR reads, giving one row per CDR3 protein. The sample lists fewer than 750,000 distinct CDR3 sequences, about 15% seen once, with around 10% in the top ten. The trim removed 0 bases at V and 0 bases at J, leaving 13 bases unmatched. Looked up from germline, CDR1 is LGHNA and CDR2 is YSLEER. The CDR3 covers 20 residues. To note about this clonotype: The antigen is unknown.

This sequence was found in a man in his fifties who received an inactivated influenza vaccine. Specimen: PBMCs from blood, collected 11 to 12 days after vaccination. The rearrangement links TRBV4-3 to TRBJ2-2, with 7 bases matching TRBD2. The CDR3 reads CASSQDVIRASGSNTGELFF. CDR3 sequence (DNA): TGCGCCAGCAGCCAAGATGTAATTCGAGCTAGCGGATCGAACACCGGGGAGCTGTTTTTT.